Below, one TCR beta chain is given with its context. Its matching antigen is unknown. The data stem from a study of cytomegalovirus exposure and HLA in healthy donors. General observations from the study: Information on immune exposure was restricted to one variable (CMV serostatus).

PCR employed 60 Vbeta and 13 Jbeta primers. Method: immunoSEQ multiplex PCR; TCRdb's copy keeps in-frame clones and lacks some. This repertoire shows tens of thousands of clones, approximately 56% found once; its top ten account for over 5%. With 2 bases removed from V and 5 bases from J, the gap between germline ends came to 5 bases. The CDR3 contains 12 residues. CDR1 and CDR2 (germline): LNHDA, SQIVND (reference sequence). The chain combines TRBV19 with TRBJ2-3, with D perhaps matching TRBD1 (5 bases). Sequencing input: PBMCs. The receptor's source is a woman aged 30 to 39 in good health and CMV-seropositive. The CDR3 DNA follows: TGTGCCAGTAGTATAAGGGGAGATACGCAGTATTTT. It encodes CASSIRGDTQYF.